This TCR beta chain derives from a study of memory CD4+ T cells and cytomegalovirus serostatus (dated by TCRdb to between 2018 and 2020). Regarding the complete study: The cohort included around 35 healthy adults from Belgium, of whom 9 were CMV seropositive and 24 were CMV seronegative. The study sequenced CD4+ memory TCRbeta repertoires of a Belgian cohort with known cytomegalovirus serostatus to replicate a published TCR-based CMV serostatus classifier.

The CDR3 runs 11 residues from the cysteine to the phenylalanine. The kept DNA is CDR3 alone, 33 bases in frame from the first base. After removal of 11 bases from V and 3 bases from J, the junction retains 4 bases not matched to a gene. The germline V gene encodes CDR1 ENHRY and CDR2 SYGVKD. Genomic DNA was extracted from sorted cells with the Quick-DNA Microprep Kit. Amplification of TCRbeta DNA was done with the immunoSEQ hsTCRbeta kit, following the protocol from the manufacturer. An Illumina MiSeq instrument was used to sequence the TCRbeta libraries. As for the authors' bioinformatics: Removing out-of-frame sequences left some 2.4 million distinct TCRbeta sequences, an average of approximately 61,000 per individual. Each individual was scored according to the count of 164 previously reported CMV-associated TCRbeta sequences and the total productive distinct TCRbeta count. A beta-binomial model was reimplemented in Python, and random forests from scikit-learn, run with default parameters, were trained on data from the US cohort. Classifier performance on the Belgian cohort was summarized as median AUC with percentile confidence intervals calculated over 10,000 bootstrap iterations. Here the immuneACCESS table is served through TCRdb, limited to in-frame sequences with V and J called. Missing clones are a known gap in these copies; in checked studies unresolved V genes cover under half, and the rest lacks a known reason. That table is the source of V, J and clone size, and D and trimming were worked out from the DNA. The sample table contains approximately 23,000 clones; only one count was recorded for roughly 80% of them. The top ten hold roughly 1% of the sample.

A FACSAria II was used to sort memory CD4+ T cells, defined as single viable CD3+CD4+CD8-CD45RO+ cells. To determine CMV serostatus, a Roche Elecsys assay was used that detects serum IgG against CMV pp150, pp28, p38 and p52. Following thawing, total CD4+ T cells were enriched through positive selection using CD4 magnetic microbeads. The samples came from a separate study whose specific focus was interrogating the CD4+ T cell memory repertoire. Peripheral blood mononuclear cells were isolated and cryopreserved according to standard operating procedures, and serum was kept at -80 degrees C. The staining used CD3-PerCP (BW264/56), CD4-APC (RPA-T4), CD45RO-PE (UCHT1) and CD8-Pacific Orange (3B5) antibodies, and Sytox blue was used to exclude non-viable cells. Worth noting for this clone: Which antigen it targets is not known. No base-level quality is on record; no much larger clone is a single base apart.

Points the paper makes about the study in general: The results were interpreted as suggesting that the CMV-associated TCR signature is mostly present in the CD4+ memory repertoire. Among the 150 to 200 previously reported CMV-associated TCRbeta sequences, 67 showed up in the CD4+ memory repertoires, with each one found in between one and five individuals. For CMV serostatus prediction, a median bootstrapped AUC of approximately 0.95 was reached with the original framework, and a median bootstrapped AUC of about 0.91 was reached with a US-trained random forest. A median bootstrapped AUC of around 0.94 with a 95% CI of 0.76-1.00 was achieved on the Belgian cohort by the original-framework classifier. Only CD4+CD45RO+ memory cells were sequenced, in contrast to the original study, in which naive and memory CD4+ and CD8+ populations were covered.

The sequence was obtained from an adult in good health and CMV-seronegative. The chain is assembled from TRBV10-3 and TRBJ2-7; 7 of the junction bases match TRBD2. The sample comprised memory CD4+ T cells from blood. The DNA reads as follows: TGTGCCGGCGGGGGAGACTACGAGCAGTACTTC. This gives the protein CAGGGDYEQYF.